This is a list of T cell receptor beta chains from one sample in a study of blood T cells in healthy people across ages. One entry per CDR3 protein, called by TCRdb with MiXCR from the 5' RACE reads. The sample yields 540,000 or so distinct CDR3 sequences, 27% seen once. What was sequenced was blood. Receptor source: a woman aged 65 to 85 in good health. The conserved cysteine and the conserved F or W are not part of the CDR3 here. Each record gives: V gene, CDR3 length, J gene, clone size, CDR3 protein. Size tells how often a clone was seen (once, few, many) or the class of an expanded clone, and some rows leave it out.

V: TRBV29-1
length: 9
J: TRBJ2-5
size: -
CDR3: SVEDIGTQY

V: TRBV12-3/TRBV12-4
length: 13
J: TRBJ1-4
size: -
CDR3: ASSGRTGGDEKLF

V: TRBV13
length: 12
J: TRBJ2-7
size: few
CDR3: ASSNTGESYEQY

V: TRBV20-1
length: 12
J: TRBJ2-3
size: once
CDR3: SAIEISIGYTQY

V: TRBV5-1
length: 11
J: TRBJ2-1
size: few
CDR3: ASSLGPHDEQF

V: TRBV20-1
length: 13
J: TRBJ1-1
size: few
CDR3: SARDFTADGTEAF

V: TRBV5-1
length: 13
J: TRBJ2-5
size: few
CDR3: ASSKAGTSEETQY

V: TRBV20-1
length: 10
J: TRBJ1-1
size: few
CDR3: SAPRQVTEAF

V: TRBV5-1
length: 12
J: TRBJ2-7
size: few
CDR3: ASSFGQGFDEQY

V: TRBV21-1
length: 19
J: TRBJ1-2
size: few
CDR3: ASSKAGQGRKGVWDDYGYT

V: TRBV11-2
length: 13
J: TRBJ2-1
size: few
CDR3: ASSRTGGTYNEQF

V: TRBV18
length: 12
J: TRBJ1-2
size: -
CDR3: ASSPAGGGYGYT

V: TRBV5-4
length: 16
J: TRBJ2-1
size: few
CDR3: ASSLFATTSGGLNEQF

V: TRBV7-2
length: 13
J: TRBJ2-5
size: many
CDR3: ASSFNGVYRETQY

V: TRBV3-1
length: 11
J: TRBJ2-7
size: few
CDR3: ASSQAPLIEQY

V: TRBV7-9
length: 14
J: TRBJ2-5
size: -
CDR3: ASSREASGGRVDQY

V: TRBV7-9
length: 13
J: TRBJ1-2
size: -
CDR3: ACSPASGEDYGYT

V: TRBV27
length: 12
J: TRBJ1-1
size: few
CDR3: ASSSPGQGNEAF

V: TRBV9
length: 11
J: TRBJ1-1
size: few
CDR3: ASSGGLFPEAF

V: TRBV25-1
length: 11
J: TRBJ2-7
size: -
CDR3: ASSGRGEGEQY

V: TRBV27
length: 16
J: TRBJ2-1
size: few
CDR3: ASSLRTSGGADNNEQF

V: TRBV27
length: 13
J: TRBJ2-1
size: few
CDR3: ASSPRKRGYNEQF

V: TRBV29-1
length: 10
J: TRBJ1-1
size: -
CDR3: SVCRGRTEAF

V: TRBV20-1
length: 12
J: TRBJ2-3
size: -
CDR3: SSTSGGHTDTQY

V: TRBV15
length: 14
J: TRBJ2-3
size: -
CDR3: ATSREPQVVMDTQY

V: TRBV28
length: 13
J: TRBJ2-4
size: many
CDR3: ASSLGGTLDNIQY

V: TRBV6-5
length: 12
J: TRBJ2-3
size: few
CDR3: ASEDSARTDTQY

V: TRBV6-5
length: 11
J: TRBJ1-2
size: many
CDR3: ASSYSGYYGYT

V: TRBV15
length: 11
J: TRBJ1-2
size: -
CDR3: ATETVSLYGYT

V: TRBV12-3/TRBV12-4
length: 9
J: TRBJ2-1
size: few
CDR3: ASSSTAREF

V: TRBV3-1
length: 13
J: TRBJ2-7
size: -
CDR3: ASSQGLTGSYEQY

V: TRBV20-1
length: 12
J: TRBJ2-7
size: few
CDR3: SAPRRGFSYEQY

V: TRBV20-1
length: 12
J: -
size: -
CDR3: SASQGNSVETQY

V: TRBV4-3
length: 11
J: TRBJ2-2
size: -
CDR3: ASSQGTHGELF

V: TRBV12-3/TRBV12-4
length: 12
J: TRBJ2-7
size: -
CDR3: ASSFSSFSWEQY

V: TRBV20-1
length: 14
J: TRBJ2-3
size: few
CDR3: SAQEVSLGGGDTQY

V: TRBV29-1
length: 9
J: TRBJ2-1
size: -
CDR3: STRGLAEQF